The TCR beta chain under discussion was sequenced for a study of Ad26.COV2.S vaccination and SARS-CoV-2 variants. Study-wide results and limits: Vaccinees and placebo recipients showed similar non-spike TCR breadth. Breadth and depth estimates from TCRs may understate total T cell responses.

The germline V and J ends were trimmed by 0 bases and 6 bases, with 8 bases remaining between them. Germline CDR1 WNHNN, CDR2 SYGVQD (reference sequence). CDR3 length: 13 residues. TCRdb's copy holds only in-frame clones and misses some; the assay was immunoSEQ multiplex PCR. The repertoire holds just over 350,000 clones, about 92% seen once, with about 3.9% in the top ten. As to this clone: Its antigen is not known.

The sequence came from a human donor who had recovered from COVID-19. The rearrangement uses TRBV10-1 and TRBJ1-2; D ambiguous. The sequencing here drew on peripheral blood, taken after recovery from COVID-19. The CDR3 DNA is TGCGCCAGCAGTGAGTCAACCCACCATGGCTACACCTTC. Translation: CASSESTHHGYTF.